The clone carrying this T cell receptor (beta chain) was detected once. The antigen is not known. This entry comes from a study of T cell responses to AZD1222 COVID-19 vaccine. Study-level findings and limits: Reportedly, nearly half the spike-specific TCRs target unmutated variant regions. Donors, mostly white British, included more females; clonal diversity was possibly underestimated. Repertoire collection took place solely once the T cell response had peaked.

Using immunoSEQ multiplex PCR, the repertoire was profiled, and TCRdb retains in-frame clones only, with some absent. Altogether 140,000 or so clones are present, approximately 90% being singletons, with the ten largest covering about 3%. The CDR3 consists of 13 residues. Germline V gene lookup returns CDR1 MNHEY and CDR2 SVGEGT. Trimming removed 0 bases at V and 7 bases at J, with 7 bases between. Sample: peripheral blood, taken 28 days after the second AZD1222 dose. The TCR sequence derives from an adult who received the AZD1222 COVID-19 vaccine. The J gene is TRBJ1-5, the V gene TRBV6-2 or TRBV6-3, with D unclear. This CDR3 reads CASSYSTYQPQHF. CDR3 coding DNA: TGTGCCAGCAGTTACTCGACATACCAGCCCCAGCATTTT.